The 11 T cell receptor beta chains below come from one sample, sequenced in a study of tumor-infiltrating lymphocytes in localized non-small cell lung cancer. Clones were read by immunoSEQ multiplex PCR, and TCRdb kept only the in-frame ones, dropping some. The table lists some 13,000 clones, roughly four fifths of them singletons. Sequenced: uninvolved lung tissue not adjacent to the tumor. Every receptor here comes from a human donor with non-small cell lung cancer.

The CDR3 region has the DNA TGTGCCAGTAGTATAGGGCAGGCAAACAATCAGCCCCAGCATTTT. Translation gives CASSIGQANNQPQHF. The chain joins TRBV19 to TRBJ1-5, with D unresolved. CDR1 and CDR2 from the germline V gene are LNHDA and SQIVND (reference sequence). Trimming removed 1 base from V and 3 bases from J, with 10 bases in between. The CDR3 covers 15 residues.

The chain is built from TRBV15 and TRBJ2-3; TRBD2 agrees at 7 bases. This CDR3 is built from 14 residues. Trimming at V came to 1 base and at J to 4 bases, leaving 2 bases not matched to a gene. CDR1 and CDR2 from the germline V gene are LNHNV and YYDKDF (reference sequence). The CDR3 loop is CATSRGLASDTQYF. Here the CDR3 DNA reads TGTGCCACCAGCAGAGGACTAGCTTCAGATACGCAGTATTTT.

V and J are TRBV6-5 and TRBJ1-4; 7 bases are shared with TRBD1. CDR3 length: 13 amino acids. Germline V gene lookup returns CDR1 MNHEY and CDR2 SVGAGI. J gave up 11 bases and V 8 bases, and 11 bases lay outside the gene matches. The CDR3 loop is CASSRDRSGKLFF. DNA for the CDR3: TGTGCCAGCTCACGGGACAGATCTGGGAAACTGTTTTTT.

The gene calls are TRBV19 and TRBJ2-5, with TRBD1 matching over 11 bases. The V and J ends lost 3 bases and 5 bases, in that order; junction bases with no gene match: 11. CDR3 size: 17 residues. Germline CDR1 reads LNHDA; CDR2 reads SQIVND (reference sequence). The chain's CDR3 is CASSMGLGQGDGETQYF. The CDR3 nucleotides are TGTGCCAGTAGTATGGGGCTGGGACAGGGGGATGGGGAGACCCAGTACTTC.

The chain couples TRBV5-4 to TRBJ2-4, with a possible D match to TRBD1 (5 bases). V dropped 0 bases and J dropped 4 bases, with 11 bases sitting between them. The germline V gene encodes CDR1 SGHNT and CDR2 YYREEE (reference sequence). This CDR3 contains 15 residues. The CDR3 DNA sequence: TGTGCCAGCAGCTTGGCAGGACAAGATAAAAACATTCAGTACTTC. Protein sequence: CASSLAGQDKNIQYF.

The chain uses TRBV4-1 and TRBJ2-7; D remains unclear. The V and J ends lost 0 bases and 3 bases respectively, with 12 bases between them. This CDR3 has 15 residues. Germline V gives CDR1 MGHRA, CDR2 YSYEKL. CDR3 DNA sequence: TGCGCCAGCAGCCAAGATGTCCAGGTTCTCTACGAGCAGTACTTC. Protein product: CASSQDVQVLYEQYF.

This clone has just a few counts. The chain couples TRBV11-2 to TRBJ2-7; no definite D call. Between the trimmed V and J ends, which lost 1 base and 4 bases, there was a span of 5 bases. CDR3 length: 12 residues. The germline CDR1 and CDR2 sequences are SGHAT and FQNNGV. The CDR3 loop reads CASSLARYEQYF. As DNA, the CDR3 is TGTGCCAGCAGCTTAGCGCGTTACGAGCAGTACTTC.

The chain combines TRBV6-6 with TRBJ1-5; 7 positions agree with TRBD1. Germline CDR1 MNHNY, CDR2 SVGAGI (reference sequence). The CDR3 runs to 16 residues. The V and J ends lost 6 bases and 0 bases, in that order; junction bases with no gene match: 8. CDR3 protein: CASRSATGDSNQPQHF. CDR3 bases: TGTGCCAGCAGGTCTGCAACAGGGGATAGCAATCAGCCCCAGCATTTT.

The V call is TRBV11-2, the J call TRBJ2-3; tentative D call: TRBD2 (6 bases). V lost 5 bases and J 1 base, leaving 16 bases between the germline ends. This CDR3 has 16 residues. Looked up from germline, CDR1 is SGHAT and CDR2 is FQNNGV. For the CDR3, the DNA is TGTGCCAGCAGCCCAGGAGGGCGAGATGGCACAGATACGCAGTATTTT. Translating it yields CASSPGGRDGTDTQYF.

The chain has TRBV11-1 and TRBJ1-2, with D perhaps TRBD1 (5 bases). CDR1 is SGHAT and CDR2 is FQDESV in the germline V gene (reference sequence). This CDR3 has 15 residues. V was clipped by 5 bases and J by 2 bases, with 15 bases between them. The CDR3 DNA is TGTGCCAGCAGCAAATCGGGGACGCCCAACTATGGCTACACCTTC. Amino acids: CASSKSGTPNYGYTF.

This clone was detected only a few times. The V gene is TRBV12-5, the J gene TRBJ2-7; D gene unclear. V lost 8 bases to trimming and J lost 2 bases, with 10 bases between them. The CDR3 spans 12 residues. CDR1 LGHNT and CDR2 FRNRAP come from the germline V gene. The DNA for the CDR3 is TGTGCTAGTTCACTACCCCCCTACGAGCAGTACTTC. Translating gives CASSLPPYEQYF.